These 18 T cell receptor beta chains share one sample of origin, sequenced in a study of human thymus T cells. The repertoire was sequenced with immunoSEQ multiplex PCR; TCRdb's copy has only in-frame clones and lacks some. The table lists 120,000 or so clones, around 94% of them singletons. Resections from corrective heart surgery supplied the thymus tissue. Source material: thymus tissue. The source of these receptors is a boy under three years old with a congenital heart defect but otherwise immunologically healthy.

The chain has TRBV6-1 and TRBJ2-7; D gene ambiguous. The CDR3 is 10 amino acids. V was pared by 3 bases and J by 4 bases, with 1 base between. Germline V gene lookup returns CDR1 MNHNS and CDR2 SASEGT. CDR3 in amino acids: CASSEYEQYF. The CDR3, as DNA: TGTGCCAGCAGTGAGTACGAGCAGTACTTC.

This chain links TRBV11-2 with TRBJ2-3; 9 positions match TRBD2. The germline gives CDR1 SGHAT, CDR2 FQNNGV. The trim removed 4 bases at V and 0 bases at J, leaving 11 bases unmatched. The CDR3 covers 18 residues. The CDR3: CASSWRRGGLISTDTQYF. The CDR3 DNA reads TGTGCCAGCAGCTGGCGGCGGGGGGGCCTGATTAGCACAGATACGCAGTATTTT.

This clone was found a few times. The chain carries TRBV7-9 and TRBJ2-7; the D gene could be TRBD1 or TRBD2 (8 bases each). The length of the CDR3 is 15 residues. Per the germline V gene, CDR1 is SEHNR and CDR2 is FQNEAQ (reference sequence). Trimming left V 8 bases short and J 2 bases short, with 19 bases between. The CDR3 here is CASAGGDRLTYEQYF. CDR3 sequence (DNA): TGTGCCAGCGCCGGGGGGGACAGGCTTACCTACGAGCAGTACTTC.

The chain is built from TRBV4-1 and TRBJ2-5, with a tentative D call TRBD2 (6 bases). The CDR3 runs 17 residues. The V end was cut by 3 bases, the J end by 4 bases, with 21 bases between. Germline V gives CDR1 MGHRA, CDR2 YSYEKL. The CDR3 nucleotides are TGCGCCAGCAGCCACGAAAGGAGGGGCGCGGATGCAGAGACCCAGTACTTC. Its translation: CASSHERRGADAETQYF.

The chain employs TRBV2 and TRBJ2-1, with 8 bases identical to TRBD2. The ends lost 5 bases at V and 10 bases at J; junction bases unmatched: 16. Per germline, CDR1 SNHLY and CDR2 FYNNEI. The CDR3 runs to 16 residues. The chain's CDR3 is CASSPKAGLPGGEQFF. The CDR3 nucleotides read TGTGCCAGCAGTCCAAAAGCGGGACTCCCGGGGGGGGAGCAGTTCTTC. The variable domain in full, with the rest retrieved from reference TRBV2 and TRBJ2-1, is EPEVTQTPSHQVTQMGQEVILRCVPISNHLYFYWYRQILGQKVEFLVSFYNNEISEKSEIFDDQFSVERPDGSNFTLKIRSTKLEDSAMYFCASSPKAGLPGGEQFFGPGTRLTVL.

The rearrangement uses TRBV6-6 and TRBJ1-4; D is ambiguous. CDR3 size: 12 residues. Germline V gives CDR1 MNHNY, CDR2 SVGAGI (reference sequence). Between the trimmed V and J ends, which lost 8 bases and 6 bases, there was a span of 10 bases. The CDR3 nucleotides read TGTGCCAGCTTTCCGGGGTATGAAAAACTGTTTTTT. Protein product: CASFPGYEKLFF.

The chain has TRBV27 and TRBJ2-1; 13 bases align to TRBD2. CDR3 length equals 18 residues. After removal of 5 bases from V and 0 bases from J, the junction contained 7 bases not matched to a gene. Germline lookup yields CDR1 MNHEY and CDR2 SMNVEV (reference sequence). The CDR3 nucleotides are TGTGCCAGCAGTAGGAGGACTAGCGGGGGCCCCTCCTACAATGAGCAGTTCTTC. It specifies CASSRRTSGGPSYNEQFF.

The CDR3 DNA sequence: TGTGCCTGGAGTGTCTTAGCGGGCAATGAGCAGTTCTTC. This sequence encodes CAWSVLAGNEQFF. V gene TRBV30 combines with J gene TRBJ2-1; 7 positions agree with TRBD2. The V gene end was trimmed by 0 bases and the J gene end by 6 bases; junction bases not matched to a gene: 2. The CDR3 consists of 13 residues. Germline V gene lookup returns CDR1 GTSNPN and CDR2 SVGIG (reference sequence). Full variable domain (rest looked up from reference TRBV30 and TRBJ2-1): SQTIHQWPATLVQPVGSPLSLECTVEGTSNPNLYWYRQAAGRGLQLLFYSVGIGQISSEVPQNLSASRPQDRQFILSSKKLLLSDSGFYLCAWSVLAGNEQFFGPGTRLTVL.

V gene TRBV13 combines with J gene TRBJ2-7, with D unresolved. CDR3 length equals 17 residues. Germline V lookup: CDR1 PRHDT, CDR2 FYEKMQ (reference sequence). V shed 4 bases and J shed 0 bases, with 19 bases lying between them. CDR3 protein: CASSSRQLRVDSYEQYF. CDR3 nucleotides: TGTGCCAGCAGCTCCCGCCAGTTAAGGGTAGACTCCTACGAGCAGTACTTC.

This clone was counted a single time. The chain carries TRBV7-9 and TRBJ2-7; 8 bases match TRBD2. CDR1 and CDR2 (germline): SEHNR, FQNEAQ (reference sequence). The CDR3 covers 16 residues. V was pared by 5 bases and J by 2 bases, with 11 bases of the junction left unmatched. CDR3 amino acids: CASSHSGTAGAYEQYF. CDR3 DNA: TGTGCCAGCAGCCATTCGGGAACAGCGGGGGCCTACGAGCAGTACTTC. The whole variable domain, filled in from reference TRBV7-9 and TRBJ2-7, reads DTGVSQNPRHKITKRGQNVTFRCDPISEHNRLYWYRQTLGQGPEFLTYFQNEAQLEKSRLLSDRFSAERPKGSFSTLEIQRTEQGDSAMYLCASSHSGTAGAYEQYFGPGTRLTVT.

The V call is TRBV5-4, the J call TRBJ2-2; 8 bases match TRBD2. CDR3 length: 16 amino acids. CDR1 SGHNT and CDR2 YYREEE come from the germline V gene (reference sequence). With 5 bases clipped from V and 0 bases from J, the junction kept 6 bases outside the gene matches. The CDR3: CASRPGLASNTGELFF. In DNA, the CDR3 is TGTGCCAGCAGACCTGGACTAGCCTCGAACACCGGGGAGCTGTTTTTT. The full variable domain, rest sourced from reference TRBV5-4 and TRBJ2-2, is ETGVTQSPTHLIKTRGQQVTLRCSSQSGHNTVSWYQQALGQGPQFIFQYYREEENGRGNFPPRFSGLQFPNYSSELNVNALELDDSALYLCASRPGLASNTGELFFGEGSRLTVL.

The genes are TRBV6-5 and TRBJ2-2; D is possibly TRBD1 (6 bases). V was clipped by 10 bases and J by 5 bases, with 20 bases between them. Germline V lookup: CDR1 MNHEY, CDR2 SVGAGI. The CDR3 sequence is 15 residues long. The CDR3 DNA is TGTGCCACACTACTTAAGGGGGTTGGTACCGGGGAGCTGTTTTTT. This translates into CATLLKGVGTGELFF.

This sequence joins TRBV7-8 and TRBJ2-2; 7 bases map to TRBD1. The junction had 6 bases not matched to a gene; V was cut back by 3 bases and J by 5 bases. CDR1 SGHVS and CDR2 FQNEAQ come from the germline V gene. CDR3 length: 15 residues. Written as DNA, the CDR3 is TGTGCCAGCAGCTTGGGACAGTCCGAGACCGGGGAGCTGTTTTTT. Protein: CASSLGQSETGELFF.

V usage is TRBV4-1 and J usage is TRBJ1-2; D is perhaps TRBD1 (5 bases). Germline loops: CDR1 MGHRA, CDR2 YSYEKL. The germline V and J ends were trimmed by 1 base and 4 bases, with 10 bases remaining between them. CDR3 length: 14 amino acids. In nucleotides, the CDR3 is TGCGCCAGCAGCCAAGGACAGCCAATCTATGGCTACACCTTC. Protein: CASSQGQPIYGYTF.

This clone was seen only once. The V and J genes are TRBV4-3 and TRBJ1-1, with TRBD1 matching over 10 bases. Germline V gene data show CDR1 as LGHNA and CDR2 as YSLEER. This CDR3 is 16 amino acids long. V lost 1 base to trimming and J lost 4 bases; unmatched junction nucleotides: 6. The CDR3 DNA sequence: TGCGCCAGCAGCCAAGGGACAGGGGGGTTAGGCACTGAAGCTTTCTTT. It encodes CASSQGTGGLGTEAFF.

The rearrangement uses TRBV7-2 and TRBJ2-3; D gene uncertain. Germline CDR1 and CDR2: SGHTA and FQGNSA. The V end lost 5 bases, the J end lost 4 bases, and 10 bases lay between the germline ends. This CDR3 region has 13 residues. The CDR3 bases are TGTGCCAGCAGCCCCTCCGGCCCAGATACGCAGTATTTT. Translating it yields CASSPSGPDTQYF. The variable domain in full, completed from reference TRBV7-2 and TRBJ2-3, reads GAGVSQSPSNKVTEKGKDVELRCDPISGHTALYWYRQSLGQGLEFLIYFQGNSAPDKSGLPSDRFSAERTGGSVSTLTIQRTQQEDSAVYLCASSPSGPDTQYFGPGTRLTVL.

This clone was counted a single time. The chain joins TRBV7-2 to TRBJ2-1, with D perhaps TRBD2 (7 bases). The CDR3 contains 16 residues. Germline loops: CDR1 SGHTA, CDR2 FQGNSA. V gave up 1 base and J gave up 2 bases, with 12 bases separating them. The CDR3 DNA is TGTGCCAGCAGCTTAGAAGGCGGGGGCCCCTACAATGAGCAGTTCTTC. It encodes CASSLEGGGPYNEQFF. Full variable domain (rest looked up from reference TRBV7-2 and TRBJ2-1): GAGVSQSPSNKVTEKGKDVELRCDPISGHTALYWYRQSLGQGLEFLIYFQGNSAPDKSGLPSDRFSAERTGGSVSTLTIQRTQQEDSAVYLCASSLEGGGPYNEQFFGPGTRLTVL.

The V and J genes are TRBV4-1 and TRBJ2-3; tentatively, D is TRBD2 (6 bases). Germline V lookup: CDR1 MGHRA, CDR2 YSYEKL. This CDR3 is 21 amino acids long. V dropped 0 bases and J dropped 0 bases, with 25 bases sitting between them. CDR3 loop: CASSQDLRGSVADLSTDTQYF. CDR3 DNA sequence: TGCGCCAGCAGCCAAGATCTTAGAGGTTCGGTAGCGGACCTTAGCACAGATACGCAGTATTTT.